Listed here are 9 T cell receptor beta chains from one sample, sequenced in a study of CD8 T cells in ankylosing spondylitis. TCRdb fed the 5' RACE reads into MiXCR, producing one record per CDR3 protein. The table has 200,000 or so distinct CDR3 sequences, over 10% seen once. Sequenced sample: blood, either unsorted or a sorted T cell fraction (not recorded which). Receptor source: a female donor with ankylosing spondylitis or in good health (not recorded which).

This clonotype was counted only a few times. This chain connects TRBV27 to TRBJ2-4; 12 bases are a match to TRBD2. Germline CDR1 and CDR2: MNHEY and SMNVEV (reference sequence). Trimming took 7 bases from V and 1 from J; bases not matched to a gene: 8. CDR3 size: 17 residues. The CDR3, as DNA: TGTGCCAGCAATAATAGGACTAGCGGGAAGGCCAAAAACATTCAGTACTTC. It encodes CASNNRTSGKAKNIQYF.

This clonotype has a count of ten or more. The CDR3 DNA follows: TGTGCCAGCAGCCGGCCGGAGATAGCTAACTATGGCTACACCTTC. It yields the protein CASSRPEIANYGYTF. This chain connects TRBV7-2 to TRBJ1-2; D is uncertain. The ends were cut back, 5 bases at V and 0 bases at J, with 13 bases in the middle. Per the germline V gene, CDR1 is SGHTA and CDR2 is FQGNSA. The CDR3 covers 15 residues. Filled out from reference TRBV7-2 and TRBJ1-2, the complete variable domain reads GAGVSQSPSNKVTEKGKDVELRCDPISGHTALYWYRQSLGQGLEFLIYFQGNSAPDKSGLPSDRFSAERTGGSVSTLTIQRTQQEDSAVYLCASSRPEIANYGYTFGSGTRLTVV.

This clonotype was seen at least ten times. The chain couples TRBV20-1 to TRBJ2-1; D call uncertain. The V and J ends lost 3 bases and 0 bases respectively, with 9 bases between them. CDR1 and CDR2 from the germline V gene are DFQATT and SNEGSKA (reference sequence). The CDR3 sequence is 14 residues long. The CDR3 bases are TGCAGTGCTAGTCGTGGAAGCTCCTACAATGAGCAGTTCTTC. Translating it yields CSASRGSSYNEQFF.

Many counts were recorded for this clonotype. The chain links TRBV9 to TRBJ2-3; 10 positions match TRBD2. This CDR3 contains 16 residues. Trimming removed 4 bases from V and 0 bases from J; junction bases left unmatched: 5. Germline V gene data show CDR1 as SGDLS and CDR2 as YYNGEE. DNA of the CDR3: TGTGCCAGCAGCACCGGGACTAGCGAGAGCACAGATACGCAGTATTTT. It specifies CASSTGTSESTDTQYF.

This clonotype was recorded at least ten times. This rearrangement joins TRBV30 to TRBJ2-1; TRBD1 agrees at 9 bases. The CDR3 contains 14 residues. Germline V gene lookup returns CDR1 GTSNPN and CDR2 SVGIG (reference sequence). J was trimmed by 7 bases and V by 0 bases; bases with no gene match: 4. This CDR3 reads CAWSVLDRGNEQFF. In DNA form, the CDR3 reads TGTGCCTGGAGTGTACTCGACAGGGGGAATGAGCAGTTCTTC. The variable domain in full, completed from reference TRBV30 and TRBJ2-1, reads SQTIHQWPATLVQPVGSPLSLECTVEGTSNPNLYWYRQAAGRGLQLLFYSVGIGQISSEVPQNLSASRPQDRQFILSSKKLLLSDSGFYLCAWSVLDRGNEQFFGPGTRLTVL.

The CDR3 loop is CASSQEDLLGSYEQYF. DNA of the CDR3: TGCGCCAGCAGCCAAGAAGATTTACTAGGTTCCTACGAGCAGTACTTC. V and J are TRBV4-1 and TRBJ2-7; possible D gene TRBD2, 5 bases. Germline V gene sequence: CDR1 MGHRA, CDR2 YSYEKL. Trimming left V 0 bases short and J 1 base short, with 13 bases between. The CDR3 has 16 residues.

The rearrangement joins TRBV5-4 to TRBJ2-5; D is unclear. The germline CDR1 and CDR2 sequences are SGHNT and YYREEE (reference sequence). V was trimmed by 4 bases and J by 5 bases, leaving 12 bases between them. The CDR3 totals 13 residues. In DNA form, the CDR3 reads TGTGCCAGCAGCGGCCCTTTCCAGGAGACCCAGTACTTC. This translates into CASSGPFQETQYF.

This sequence joins TRBV5-1 and TRBJ2-3; 8 nucleotides agree with TRBD2. The CDR3 extends over 15 amino acids. CDR1 SGHRS and CDR2 YFSETQ come from the germline V gene. V shed 4 bases, J shed 5 bases, and the junction held 9 bases outside the gene matches. The DNA for the CDR3 is TGCGCCAGCAGCAGTAGCGGGACCCACATAGATACGCAGTATTTT. This translates into CASSSSGTHIDTQYF.

This clonotype was seen at least ten times. This rearrangement joins TRBV6-2 or TRBV6-3 to TRBJ2-3; TRBD1 matches at 9 bases. Germline CDR1 and CDR2: MNHEY and SVGEGT. Germline trimming cut 6 bases from V and 2 bases from J; bases unmatched to any gene: 6. The CDR3 has 15 amino acids. The CDR3 DNA reads TGTGCCAGCAGAGGAACAGGGGGCCACACAGATACGCAGTATTTT. It is translated as CASRGTGGHTDTQYF.